This section outlines one T cell receptor beta chain sequence together with its context. The antigen remains unidentified. This entry comes from a study of T cells after posttransplantation cyclophosphamide. Assay used: immunoSEQ multiplex PCR; TCRdb lists only in-frame clones, some missing. The repertoire holds around 30,000 clones, more than 80% seen once, with about 3.5% in the top ten. Whole-study findings and limits: Later blood repertoires were often dominated by clones from the donor CD8+ memory compartment. TRB overlap between skin or GI tissue T cells and blood was limited. Recipient CMV seropositivity and CMV reactivation strongly tracked TRB clonality.

The receptor was derived from a man between 50 and 59 years old. Material: PBMCs.

In DNA, the CDR3 is TGTGCCAGCAGCGTTAGCGGGGGGTACAATGAGCAGTTCTTC. Translation gives CASSVSGGYNEQFF. The chain is built from TRBV7-3 and TRBJ2-1; TRBD2 matches 10 bases. The CDR3 loop spans 14 amino acids. The V gene end was trimmed by 5 bases and the J gene end by 4 bases; junction bases not matched to a gene: 2. Per germline, CDR1 SGHTA and CDR2 FQGTGA.